The rows below give T cell receptor beta chains drawn from one sample of a study of blood T cell repertoires in COVID-19. Produced via immunoSEQ multiplex PCR; TCRdb's table is partial and in-frame only. The data hold around 64,000 clones, with roughly 90% observed a single time. Sequenced input: peripheral blood. The receptor source for this set is a man aged 25-45 years with acute or convalescent COVID-19. CDR3s include the opening cysteine and the closing phenylalanine or tryptophan. The D gene is left open where the match is weak. Some rows mark clone size as missing; the rest say once, few, many or name a class of expanded clone.

CDR3 length	D gene	clone size	V gene	J gene	CDR3 DNA	CDR3 protein
14	TRBD1	many	TRBV6-6	TRBJ1-1	TGTGCCAGCAGTTACGAGGGGGCCGGGGCTGAAGCTTTCTTT	CASSYEGAGAEAFF
15	TRBD1	NA	TRBV6-5	TRBJ1-3	TGTGCCACCGTGGGGATAAGGGGGCTTGGAAACACCATATATTTT	CATVGIRGLGNTIYF
14	TRBD1	NA	TRBV5-5	TRBJ1-2	TGTGCCAGCAGCTTGGTGGGACAGGCGGAAGGCTACACCTTC	CASSLVGQAEGYTF
13	NA	NA	TRBV27	TRBJ1-2	TGTGCCAGCAGTGGGAGGGCCAACTATGGCTACACCTTC	CASSGRANYGYTF
13	NA	NA	TRBV2	TRBJ1-2	TGTGCCAGCAGTGCTCACAGGGAGGGAGGCTACACCTTC	CASSAHREGGYTF
12	NA	NA	TRBV10-3	TRBJ1-1	TGTGCCATCAGAGCCCCTCGGACTGAAGCTTTCTTT	CAIRAPRTEAFF
14	TRBD1	NA	TRBV6-5	TRBJ2-5	TGTGCCAGCAGTTACGGGACAGGGCTAGAGACCCAGTACTTC	CASSYGTGLETQYF
16	TRBD1	once	TRBV27	TRBJ2-6	TGTGCCACCCGGGACAGCAGCTTCTCTGGGGCCAACGTCCTGACTTTC	CATRDSSFSGANVLTF
15	NA	NA	TRBV4-3	TRBJ2-1	TGCGCCAGCAGCCAAGATTGGGCCTCGGACAATGAGCAGTTCTTC	CASSQDWASDNEQFF
14	TRBD1	NA	TRBV6-5	TRBJ1-5	TGTGCCAGCAGTAAGACAGGGACAAATCAGCCCCAGCATTTT	CASSKTGTNQPQHF
8	NA	NA	TRBV27	TRBJ1-2	TGTGCCAGCACTTATCAGGCCTTC	CASTYQAF
12	NA	once	TRBV10-3	TRBJ1-2	TGTGCCATCAGTGATGGAGGGGCCGACTACACCTTC	CAISDGGADYTF
13	TRBD1	NA	TRBV6-5	TRBJ1-2	TGTGCCAGCAGCCGGGGACAGGGAGATGGCTACACCTTC	CASSRGQGDGYTF
16	NA	NA	TRBV5-4	TRBJ2-2	TGTGCCAGCCAATCTGGGGGGACAGCGAACACCGGGGAGCTGTTTTTT	CASQSGGTANTGELFF
13	TRBD1	NA	TRBV7-9	TRBJ1-2	TGTGCCAGCAGCACCCAGGGACAGTCAGGCTACACCTTC	CASSTQGQSGYTF
18	NA	NA	TRBV3-1/TRBV3-2	TRBJ2-6	TGTGCCAGCAGCCAAAATAGACAGTTACTCTCTGGGGCCAACGTCCTGACTTTC	CASSQNRQLLSGANVLTF
14	NA	NA	TRBV6-5	TRBJ1-1	TGTGCCAGCAGGAGGGGGGGCTCGAACACTGAAGCTTTCTTT	CASRRGGSNTEAFF
15	NA	NA	TRBV24-1	TRBJ1-3	TGTGCCACCAGTGATCCCAGGACAGCTGGAAACACCATATATTTT	CATSDPRTAGNTIYF
16	TRBD2	NA	TRBV18	TRBJ2-7	TGTGCCAGCTCACCACGAGCCGGGAGGGCCATGAACGAGCAGTACTTC	CASSPRAGRAMNEQYF
16	TRBD1	NA	TRBV27	TRBJ2-7	TGTGCCAGCAGGGACGTCTTTCAGGGGGCAAGCTACGAGCAGTACTTC	CASRDVFQGASYEQYF
13	TRBD1	NA	TRBV19	TRBJ2-3	TGTGCCACCCGGGACAGAAGCACAGATACGCAGTATTTT	CATRDRSTDTQYF
15	NA	once	TRBV5-8	TRBJ2-7	TGTGCCAGCAGGTACGGGAGTACGGGGTACTACGAGCAGTACTTC	CASRYGSTGYYEQYF
13	TRBD1	NA	TRBV12-3/TRBV12-4	TRBJ2-5	TGTGCCAGCGGGACAGGGGGGTGGGAGACCCAGTACTTC	CASGTGGWETQYF
16	NA	NA	TRBV4-2	TRBJ2-7	TGTGCCAGCAGCCAAGACCCCACCACTGCTAGTAACGAGCAGTACTTC	CASSQDPTTASNEQYF
16	TRBD1	few	TRBV6-5	TRBJ1-3	TGTGCCAGCAGTTACTCGGGGACAGGGTTAGGGGACACCATATATTTT	CASSYSGTGLGDTIYF
13	NA	NA	TRBV5-4	TRBJ2-2	TGTGCCAGCAGCTTGGATCGGACCGGGGAGCTGTTTTTT	CASSLDRTGELFF
15	NA	NA	TRBV18	TRBJ2-7	TGTGCCAGCTCACGAGGAGGGATGGAGGCCTACGAGCAGTACTTC	CASSRGGMEAYEQYF
12	NA	NA	TRBV7-2	TRBJ1-1	TGTGCCAGCAGCTCAGACAGTTTTGAAGCTTTCTTT	CASSSDSFEAFF
14	NA	NA	TRBV2	TRBJ1-3	TGTGCCAGCAGCGACAGATCCTCTGGAAACACCATATATTTT	CASSDRSSGNTIYF
17	NA	NA	TRBV4-2	TRBJ1-3	TGTGCCAGCAGCCAAGCCCCCGCGGGACTCACTGGAAACACCATATATTTT	CASSQAPAGLTGNTIYF
16	TRBD1	NA	TRBV2	TRBJ1-6	TGTGCCAGCAGAGAGACAGGGGGAATCAGGAATTCACCCCTCCACTTT	CASRETGGIRNSPLHF
17	TRBD1	NA	TRBV18	TRBJ1-3	TGTGCCAGCTCACAAGAACAGGGGGCTAATTCTGGAAACACCATATATTTT	CASSQEQGANSGNTIYF
11	NA	NA	TRBV6-5	TRBJ2-5	TGTGCCAGCAGTAACCGGGAGACCCAGTACTTC	CASSNRETQYF
15	NA	once	TRBV4-1	TRBJ1-1	TGCGCCAGCAGCCAGGAAACAGGACTGAACACTGAAGCTTTCTTT	CASSQETGLNTEAFF
19	NA	NA	TRBV30	TRBJ1-4	TGTGCCTGGAGTGTAATTAGCTGGGGCGCAAGGCAAACTAATGAAAAACTGTTTTTT	CAWSVISWGARQTNEKLFF
12	NA	NA	TRBV29-1	TRBJ1-2	TGCAGCGTTGGTATAGGGGATTATGGCTACACCTTC	CSVGIGDYGYTF
18	NA	NA	TRBV5-6	TRBJ2-6	TGTGCCAGCAGCTTGGGAGATAAGGGGTTAGGTGGGGCCAACGTCCTGACTTTC	CASSLGDKGLGGANVLTF
12	NA	NA	TRBV5-6	TRBJ1-6	TGTGCCAGCAGCGAGAGTAATTCACCCCTCCACTTT	CASSESNSPLHF
15	NA	few	TRBV6-4	TRBJ1-2	TGTGCCAGCAGTGACTCGATTACAGGCCCGGAGGGCTACACCTTC	CASSDSITGPEGYTF
15	TRBD2	NA	TRBV15	TRBJ2-1	TGTGCCCATACGGGGGCTAGCGGGTCGTACAATGAGCAGTTCTTC	CAHTGASGSYNEQFF